The T cell receptor (beta chain) under discussion was sequenced for a study of tissue T cells after allogeneic stem cell transplantation. Clones were read by immunoSEQ multiplex PCR, and TCRdb kept only the in-frame ones, dropping some. The sample consists of nearly 50,000 clones, roughly 73% of them appearing once. This CDR3 is built from 14 residues. After removal of 0 bases from V and 7 bases from J, the junction contained 3 bases not matched to a gene. The germline V gene has CDR1 GFQATS and CDR2 STVNSAI. Study observations and caveats: Some tissue clones might be persisting host cells; their alloreactivity or antigen specificity was not determined. Limitations included a small, clinically heterogeneous cohort and limited sampling depth. Anatomically similar tissues had similar TCR repertoires within each patient. Motif-based clustering found tissue-specific repertoire signatures shared across patients, though few clones were shared.

Note on this clone: What it binds is unknown. Gene names denote mouse genes. The CDR3 end is not reached by the read, which stops 1 residue before it; the germline J gene fills it in.

The chain couples TRBV20 to TRBJ2-1, with TRBD2 matching 10 bases. Sequencing input: sorted cells pooled from one or two spleens. This clonotype was obtained from a pool of C57BL/6 mice in good health. The sequenced CDR3 bases are TGTGGTGCTAGGGATCTGACTGGGGGGGCTGAGCAGTTC. It is translated as CGARDLTGGAEQF. The full CDR3 is CGARDLTGGAEQFF.